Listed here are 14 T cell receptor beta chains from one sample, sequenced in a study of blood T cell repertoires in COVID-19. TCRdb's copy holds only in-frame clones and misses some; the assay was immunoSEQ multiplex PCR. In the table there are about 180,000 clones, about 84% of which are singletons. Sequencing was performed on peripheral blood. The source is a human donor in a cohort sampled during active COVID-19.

The CDR3 here is CATSRDWGDSPGNTIYF. The CDR3 region has the DNA TGTGCCACCAGCAGAGATTGGGGGGACAGCCCTGGAAACACCATATATTTT. The V and J genes are TRBV15 and TRBJ1-3; 7 bases map to TRBD1. Germline V gene lookup returns CDR1 LNHNV and CDR2 YYDKDF (reference sequence). V shed 0 bases and J 2 bases; nucleotides not matched to a gene: 7. This CDR3 is built from 17 residues.

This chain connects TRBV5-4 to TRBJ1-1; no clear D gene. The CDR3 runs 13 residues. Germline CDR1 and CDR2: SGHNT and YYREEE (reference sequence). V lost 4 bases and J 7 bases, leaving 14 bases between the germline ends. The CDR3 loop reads CASSLNPGVEAFF. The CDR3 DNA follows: TGTGCCAGCAGCCTCAACCCCGGGGTTGAAGCTTTCTTT.

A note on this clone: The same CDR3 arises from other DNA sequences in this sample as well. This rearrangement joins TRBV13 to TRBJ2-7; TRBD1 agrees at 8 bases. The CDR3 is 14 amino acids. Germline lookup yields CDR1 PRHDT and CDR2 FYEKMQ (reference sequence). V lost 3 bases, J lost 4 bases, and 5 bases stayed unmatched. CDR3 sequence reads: CASSLGTGTYEQYF. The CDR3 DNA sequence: TGTGCCAGCAGCTTGGGGACAGGAACTTACGAGCAGTACTTC.

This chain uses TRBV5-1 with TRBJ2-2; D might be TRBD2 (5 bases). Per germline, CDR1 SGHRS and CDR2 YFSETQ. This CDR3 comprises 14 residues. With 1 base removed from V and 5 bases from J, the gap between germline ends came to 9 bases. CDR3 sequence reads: CASSLSGETGELFF. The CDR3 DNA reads TGCGCCAGCAGCTTGTCCGGGGAGACCGGGGAGCTGTTTTTT.

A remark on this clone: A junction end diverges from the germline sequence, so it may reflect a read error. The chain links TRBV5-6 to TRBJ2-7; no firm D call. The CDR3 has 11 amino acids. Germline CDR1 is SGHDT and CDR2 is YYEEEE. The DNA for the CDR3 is TGTGCCAGCAGCGTCAACTACGGGCAGTACTTC. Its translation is CASSVNYGQYF. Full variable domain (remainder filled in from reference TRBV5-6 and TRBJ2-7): DAGVTQSPTHLIKTRGQQVTLRCSPKSGHDTVSWYQQALGQGPQFIFQYYEEEERQRGNFPDRFSGHQFPNYSSELNVNALLLGDSALYLCASSVNYGQYFGPGTRLTVT.

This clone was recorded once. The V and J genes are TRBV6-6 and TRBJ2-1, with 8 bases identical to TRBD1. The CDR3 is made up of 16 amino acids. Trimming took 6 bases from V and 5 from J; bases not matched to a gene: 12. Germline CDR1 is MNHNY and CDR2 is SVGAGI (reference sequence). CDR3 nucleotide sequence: TGTGCCAGCAGCCGATCCTCCGGGACAGGTGACAATGAGCAGTTCTTC. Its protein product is CASSRSSGTGDNEQFF.

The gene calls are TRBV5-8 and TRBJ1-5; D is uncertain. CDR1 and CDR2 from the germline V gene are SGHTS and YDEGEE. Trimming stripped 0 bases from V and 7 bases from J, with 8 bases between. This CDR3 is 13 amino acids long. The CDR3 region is CASSLAGRQPQHF. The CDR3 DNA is TGTGCCAGCAGCTTGGCCGGGAGGCAGCCCCAGCATTTT.

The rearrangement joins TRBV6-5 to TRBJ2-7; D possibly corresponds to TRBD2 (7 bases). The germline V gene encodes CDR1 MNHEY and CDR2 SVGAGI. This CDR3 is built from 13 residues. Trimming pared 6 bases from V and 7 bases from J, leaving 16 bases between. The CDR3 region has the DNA TGTGCCAGCAGACAAGGGGGGGGGAGGGAGCAGTACTTC. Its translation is CASRQGGGREQYF.

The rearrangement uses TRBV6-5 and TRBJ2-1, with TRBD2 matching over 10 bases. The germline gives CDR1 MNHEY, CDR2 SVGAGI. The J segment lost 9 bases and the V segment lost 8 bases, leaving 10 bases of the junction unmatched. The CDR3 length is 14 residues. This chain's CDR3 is CASPQSGGAIEQFF. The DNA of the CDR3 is TGTGCCAGCCCCCAGAGCGGGGGGGCCATTGAGCAGTTCTTC.

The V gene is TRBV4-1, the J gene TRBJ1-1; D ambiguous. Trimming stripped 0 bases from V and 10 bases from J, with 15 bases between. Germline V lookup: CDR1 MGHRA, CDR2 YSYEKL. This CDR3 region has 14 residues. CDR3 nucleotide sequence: TGCGCCAGCAGCCAAGAATTGGGTCGCGGCGCAGCTTTCTTT. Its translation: CASSQELGRGAAFF.

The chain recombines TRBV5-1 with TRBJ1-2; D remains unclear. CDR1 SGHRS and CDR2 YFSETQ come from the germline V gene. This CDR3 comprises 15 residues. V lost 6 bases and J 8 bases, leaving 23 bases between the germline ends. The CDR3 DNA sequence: TGCGCCAGCACCGACTTGGTTGACCCGACCTACGGCTACACCTTC. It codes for CASTDLVDPTYGYTF.

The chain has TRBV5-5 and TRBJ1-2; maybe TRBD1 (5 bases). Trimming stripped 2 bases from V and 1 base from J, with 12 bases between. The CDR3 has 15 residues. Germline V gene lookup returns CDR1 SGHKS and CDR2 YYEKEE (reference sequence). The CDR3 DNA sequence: TGTGCCAGCAGCTTAGACAGCTCCGATAACTATGGCTACACCTTC. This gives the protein CASSLDSSDNYGYTF. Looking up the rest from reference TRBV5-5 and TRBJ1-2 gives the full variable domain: DAGVTQSPTHLIKTRGQQVTLRCSPISGHKSVSWYQQVLGQGPQFIFQYYEKEERGRGNFPDRFSARQFPNYSSELNVNALLLGDSALYLCASSLDSSDNYGYTFGSGTRLTVV.

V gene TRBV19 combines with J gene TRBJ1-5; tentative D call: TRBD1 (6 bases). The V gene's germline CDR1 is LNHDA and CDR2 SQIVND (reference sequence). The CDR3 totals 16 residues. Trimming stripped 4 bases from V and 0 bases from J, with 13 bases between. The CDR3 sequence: CASSSRQADSNQPQHF. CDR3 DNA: TGTGCCAGTAGTAGCAGACAGGCGGATAGCAATCAGCCCCAGCATTTT.

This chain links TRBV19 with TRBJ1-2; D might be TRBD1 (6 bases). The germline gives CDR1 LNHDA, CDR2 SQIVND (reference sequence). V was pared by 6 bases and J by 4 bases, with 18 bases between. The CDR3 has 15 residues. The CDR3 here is CASSFLRGEGYGYTF. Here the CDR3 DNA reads TGTGCCAGTAGCTTTCTCAGGGGAGAGGGCTATGGCTACACCTTC.